This T cell receptor beta chain was documented in a study of T cell repertoires in cytomegalovirus infection. About the research overall: TCR beta signatures that were public indicated CMV infection and matching HLA type. Study-wide findings and caveats: CMV-specific TCR beta clonotypes restricted by HLA-C dominated the ex vivo response. Cumulative frequency of public TCR beta families picked out carriers of CMV plus the relevant HLA.

J gave up 0 bases and V 5 bases, and 13 bases lay outside the gene matches. CDR1 and CDR2 (germline): SGHTA, FQGNSA. This CDR3 region has 20 residues. MiXCR, applied by TCRdb to the reads, yields one record per CDR3 protein. The table includes 110,000 to 150,000 distinct CDR3 sequences, about 6.1% detected once. This clonotype was picked up many times. The antigen is not known. The sequence was obtained from a human donor in good health (CMV status not recorded). Some clones in this sample may be carry-over from other donors' samples. Sequencing used PBMCs. This chain uses TRBV7-2 with TRBJ2-3; 14 nucleotides match TRBD2. The CDR3 loop reads CASSGLTSGGAQSSTDTQYF. The CDR3 DNA follows: TGTGCCAGCAGCGGACTGACTAGCGGGGGGGCCCAATCTAGCACAGATACGCAGTATTTT.